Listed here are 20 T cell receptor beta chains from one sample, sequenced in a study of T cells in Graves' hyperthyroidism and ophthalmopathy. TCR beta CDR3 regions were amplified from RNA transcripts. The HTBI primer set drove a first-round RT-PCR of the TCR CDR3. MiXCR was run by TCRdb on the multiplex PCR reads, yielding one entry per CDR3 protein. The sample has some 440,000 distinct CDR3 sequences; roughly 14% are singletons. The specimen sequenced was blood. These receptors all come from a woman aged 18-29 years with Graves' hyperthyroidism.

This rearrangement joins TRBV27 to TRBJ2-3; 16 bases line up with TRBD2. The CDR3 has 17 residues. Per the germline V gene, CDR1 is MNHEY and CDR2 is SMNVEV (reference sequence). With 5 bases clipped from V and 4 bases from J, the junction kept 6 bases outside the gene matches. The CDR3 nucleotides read TGTGCCAGCAGTCGGGTGGGACTAGCGGGGGGGGCAGATACGCAGTATTTT. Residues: CASSRVGLAGGADTQYF.

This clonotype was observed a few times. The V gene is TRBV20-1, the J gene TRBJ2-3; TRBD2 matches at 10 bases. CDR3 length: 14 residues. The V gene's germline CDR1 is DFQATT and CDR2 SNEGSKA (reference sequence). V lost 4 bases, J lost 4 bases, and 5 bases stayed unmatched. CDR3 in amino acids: CSANQREGADTQYF. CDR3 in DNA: TGCAGTGCTAATCAGCGGGAGGGGGCAGATACGCAGTATTTT.

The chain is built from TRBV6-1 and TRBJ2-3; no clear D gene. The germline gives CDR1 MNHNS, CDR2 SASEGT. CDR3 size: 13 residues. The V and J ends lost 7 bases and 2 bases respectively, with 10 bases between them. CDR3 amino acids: CASKTGLTDTQYF. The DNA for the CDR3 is TGTGCCAGCAAGACCGGCCTCACAGATACGCAGTATTTT.

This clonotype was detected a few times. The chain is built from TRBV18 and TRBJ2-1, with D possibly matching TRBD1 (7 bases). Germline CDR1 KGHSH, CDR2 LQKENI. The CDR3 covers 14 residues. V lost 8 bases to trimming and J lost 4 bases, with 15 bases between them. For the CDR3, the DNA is TGTGCCAGCCACCTTGCGGGACAGTACAATGAGCAGTTCTTC. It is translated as CASHLAGQYNEQFF.

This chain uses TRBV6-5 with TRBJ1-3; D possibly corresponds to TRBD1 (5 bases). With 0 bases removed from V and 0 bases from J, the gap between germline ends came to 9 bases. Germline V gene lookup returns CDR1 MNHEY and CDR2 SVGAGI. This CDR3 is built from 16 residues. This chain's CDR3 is CASSYSRQYSGNTIYF. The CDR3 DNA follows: TGTGCCAGCAGTTACTCGCGACAGTACTCTGGAAACACCATATATTTT.

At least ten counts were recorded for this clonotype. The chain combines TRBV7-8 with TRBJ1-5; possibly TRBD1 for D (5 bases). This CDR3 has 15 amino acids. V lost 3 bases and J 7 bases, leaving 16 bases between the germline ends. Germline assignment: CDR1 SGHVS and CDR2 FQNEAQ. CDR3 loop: CASSLRGGGGQPQHF. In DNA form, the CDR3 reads TGTGCCAGCAGCTTGCGTGGGGGTGGAGGGCAGCCCCAGCATTTT.

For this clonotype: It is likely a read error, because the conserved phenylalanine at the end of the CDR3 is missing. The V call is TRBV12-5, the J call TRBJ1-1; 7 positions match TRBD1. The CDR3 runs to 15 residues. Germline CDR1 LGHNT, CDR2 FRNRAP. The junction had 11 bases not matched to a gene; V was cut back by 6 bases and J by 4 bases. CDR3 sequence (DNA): TGTGCTAGTGGATATTCACGGGGACAGACCACTGAAGCTTTCCTT. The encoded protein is CASGYSRGQTTEAFL.

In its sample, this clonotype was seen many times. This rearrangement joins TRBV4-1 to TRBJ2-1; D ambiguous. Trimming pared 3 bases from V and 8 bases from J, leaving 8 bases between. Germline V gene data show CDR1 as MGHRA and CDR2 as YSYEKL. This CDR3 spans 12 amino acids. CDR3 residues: CASSHHWDEQFF. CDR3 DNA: TGCGCCAGCAGCCACCACTGGGATGAGCAGTTCTTC.

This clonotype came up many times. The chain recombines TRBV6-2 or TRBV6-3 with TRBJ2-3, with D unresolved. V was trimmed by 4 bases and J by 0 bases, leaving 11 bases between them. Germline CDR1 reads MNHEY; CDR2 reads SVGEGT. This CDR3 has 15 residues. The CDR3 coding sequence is TGTGCCAGCAGTTCACAGTCCCTCAGCACAGATACGCAGTATTTT. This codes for CASSSQSLSTDTQYF.

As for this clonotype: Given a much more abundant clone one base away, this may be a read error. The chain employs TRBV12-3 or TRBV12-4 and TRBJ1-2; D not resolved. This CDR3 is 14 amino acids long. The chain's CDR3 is CVSSSVLTNYGYTF. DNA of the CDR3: TGTGTCAGCAGTTCCGTTCTGACCAACTATGGCTACACCTTC.

This CDR3 reads CASTALEGQGSYEQYF. DNA of the CDR3: TGTGCCAGCACCGCGTTGGAGGGACAGGGCTCCTACGAGCAGTACTTC. The genes are TRBV6-2 or TRBV6-3 and TRBJ2-7, with 9 bases identical to TRBD1. The CDR3 runs to 16 residues. V lost 7 bases and J lost 0; bases outside the gene matches: 10. The germline CDR1 and CDR2 sequences are MNHEY and SVGEGT.

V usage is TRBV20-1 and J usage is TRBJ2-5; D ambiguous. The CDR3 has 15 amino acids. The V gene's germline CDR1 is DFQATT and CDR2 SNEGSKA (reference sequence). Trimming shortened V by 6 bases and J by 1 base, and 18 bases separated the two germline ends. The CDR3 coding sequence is TGCAGTGCCAATCCTATCCTTGCGGCCCAAGAGACCCAGTACTTC. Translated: CSANPILAAQETQYF.

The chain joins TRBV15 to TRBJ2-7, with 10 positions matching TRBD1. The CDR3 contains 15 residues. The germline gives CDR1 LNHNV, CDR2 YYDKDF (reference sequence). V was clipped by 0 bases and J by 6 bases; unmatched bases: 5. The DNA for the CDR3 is TGTGCCACCAGCAGAGATGGGACAGGGGTTTTCGAGCAGTACTTC. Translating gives CATSRDGTGVFEQYF.

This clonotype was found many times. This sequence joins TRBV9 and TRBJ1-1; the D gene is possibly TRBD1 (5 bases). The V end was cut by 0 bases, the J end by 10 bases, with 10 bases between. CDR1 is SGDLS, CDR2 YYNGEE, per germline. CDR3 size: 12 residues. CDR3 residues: CASSVVPGIAFF. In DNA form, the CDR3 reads TGTGCCAGCAGCGTAGTTCCAGGGATAGCTTTCTTT.

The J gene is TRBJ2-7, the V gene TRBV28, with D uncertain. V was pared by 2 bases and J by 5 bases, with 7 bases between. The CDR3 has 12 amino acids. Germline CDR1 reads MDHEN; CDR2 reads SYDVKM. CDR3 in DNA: TGTGCCAGCAGTTTACCCGGACACGAGCAGTACTTC. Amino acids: CASSLPGHEQYF.

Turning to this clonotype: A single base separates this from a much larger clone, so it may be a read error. CDR3 region: CSARDLGLGQGKETQYF. The DNA for the CDR3 is TGCAGTGCTAGAGATCTGGGCCTCGGGCAGGGAAAAGAGACCCAGTACTTC. The chain couples TRBV20-1 to TRBJ2-5, with D possibly matching TRBD1 (5 bases). The germline V gene encodes CDR1 DFQATT and CDR2 SNEGSKA (reference sequence). CDR3 length equals 17 residues. The V end lost 0 bases, the J end lost 3 bases, and 20 bases lay between the germline ends.

The CDR3 protein is CASSESGPKHYEQFF. The CDR3, as DNA: TGTGCCAGCAGCGAGTCGGGACCTAAACACTATGAGCAGTTCTTC. This chain connects TRBV7-6 to TRBJ2-1; D tentatively reads TRBD1 or TRBD2 (5 bases each). This CDR3 comprises 15 residues. Trimming removed 5 bases from V and 8 bases from J, with 19 bases in between. Germline lookup yields CDR1 SGHVS and CDR2 FNYEAQ.

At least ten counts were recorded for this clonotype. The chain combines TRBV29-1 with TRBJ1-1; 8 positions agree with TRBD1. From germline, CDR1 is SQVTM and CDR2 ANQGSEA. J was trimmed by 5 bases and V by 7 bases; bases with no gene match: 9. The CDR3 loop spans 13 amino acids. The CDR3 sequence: CSADQGARTEAFF. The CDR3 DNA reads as TGCAGCGCTGACCAGGGGGCACGGACTGAAGCTTTCTTT.

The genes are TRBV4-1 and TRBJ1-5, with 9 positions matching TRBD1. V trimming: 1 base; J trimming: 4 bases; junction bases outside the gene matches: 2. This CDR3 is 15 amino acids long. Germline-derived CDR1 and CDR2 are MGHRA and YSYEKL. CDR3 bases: TGCGCCAGCAGCCAAGCGGGGACAGGGAATCAGCCCCAGCATTTT. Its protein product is CASSQAGTGNQPQHF.

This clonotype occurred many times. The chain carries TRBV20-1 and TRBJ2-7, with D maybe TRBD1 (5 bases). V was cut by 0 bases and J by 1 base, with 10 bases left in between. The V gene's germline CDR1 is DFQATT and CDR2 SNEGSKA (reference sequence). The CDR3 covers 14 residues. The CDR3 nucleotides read TGCAGTGCTAGAGATTACGACAGATCCTACGAGCAGTACTTC. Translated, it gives CSARDYDRSYEQYF.